This TCR beta chain appears in the sequencing data of a study of radiotherapy plus CTLA-4 blockade in lung cancer. Germline V lookup: CDR1 SGHRS, CDR2 YFSETQ. The CDR3 loop spans 13 amino acids. V was clipped by 0 bases and J by 2 bases, with 5 bases between them. Regarding this clone: Its cognate antigen is unknown. Additional DNA sequences in this sample encode the identical CDR3.

Study outcomes and limitations: In blood, tumor-derived TCR clones expanded after radiotherapy plus ipilimumab.

Focal radiation was given together with CTLA-4 blockade (ipilimumab) to patients with chemo-refractory metastatic non-small-cell lung cancer. Profiling relied on immunoSEQ multiplex PCR, and the TCRdb table lists in-frame clones only, not all of them. The data contain about 80,000 clones, under 90% of them singletons. Here the sequenced sample was peripheral blood, taken from a patient treated with radiotherapy plus ipilimumab. This sequence was found in a human donor with non-small cell lung cancer who had stable disease on radiotherapy plus ipilimumab. J is TRBJ2-5 and V is TRBV5-1; D not certain. CDR3 sequence (DNA): TGCGCCAGCAGCTTGGGAGGACAAGAGACCCAGTACTTC. Protein: CASSLGGQETQYF.